Following are 30 T cell receptor beta chains from one sample sequenced in a study of blood T cell repertoires in COVID-19. Sequencing used immunoSEQ multiplex PCR; TCRdb keeps in-frame clones, though not all of them. In the table there are around 100,000 clones, 70% to 80% of which are singletons. The sequencing sample was made of peripheral blood. Receptors originate from a woman aged 70-85 years with acute or convalescent COVID-19.

The gene calls are TRBV4-2 and TRBJ1-6; D is ambiguous. The CDR3 spans 17 residues. CDR1 is LGHNA, CDR2 YNFKEQ, per germline. Deletions cut 0 bases from V and 4 bases from J, with 13 bases between. CDR3 sequence: CASSQDPSGTYNSPLHF. CDR3 DNA: TGTGCCAGCAGCCAAGATCCATCAGGAACTTATAATTCACCCCTCCACTTT.

The DNA of the CDR3 is TGTGCCAGCAGCTTTTCAGCTCCGGGTCAGCCCCAGCATTTT. It encodes CASSFSAPGQPQHF. The chain uses TRBV7-2 and TRBJ1-5, with no clear D. CDR1 is SGHTA and CDR2 is FQGNSA in the germline V gene. The CDR3 totals 14 residues. The V and J ends lost 3 bases and 6 bases respectively, with 12 bases between them.

This clone has more than one count but fewer than ten. This rearrangement joins TRBV7-2 to TRBJ2-1; D remains unclear. CDR3 size: 13 residues. From germline, CDR1 is SGHTA and CDR2 FQGNSA. V was trimmed by 2 bases and J by 7 bases, leaving 9 bases between them. This CDR3 is CASSLNSQNEQFF. CDR3 DNA: TGTGCCAGCAGCTTAAACAGCCAAAATGAGCAGTTCTTC.

This chain links TRBV11-2 with TRBJ2-5; 9 positions agree with TRBD2. CDR3 size: 16 residues. The trim removed 5 bases at V and 5 bases at J, leaving 12 bases unmatched. Germline CDR1 SGHAT, CDR2 FQNNGV. The DNA of the CDR3 is TGTGCCAGCAGCCAAGCGGTAGGCGGGGGGGCGGAGACCCAGTACTTC. This codes for CASSQAVGGGAETQYF. Full variable domain (remainder filled in from reference TRBV11-2 and TRBJ2-5): EAGVAQSPRYKIIEKRQSVAFWCNPISGHATLYWYQQILGQGPKLLIQFQNNGVVDDSQLPKDRFSAERLKGVDSTLKIQPAKLEDSAVYLCASSQAVGGGAETQYFGPGTRLLVL.

This chain uses TRBV29-1 with TRBJ2-5; TRBD1 matches at 10 bases. The V gene end was trimmed by 7 bases and the J gene end by 5 bases; junction bases not matched to a gene: 7. Germline V CDR1 and CDR2: SQVTM, ANQGSEA. The CDR3 consists of 13 residues. In nucleotides, the CDR3 is TGCAGCGCCAGACAGGGGGCGGGTGAGACCCAGTACTTC. Translated, it gives CSARQGAGETQYF.

V usage is TRBV5-1 and J usage is TRBJ2-3; 8 bases align to TRBD1. The length of the CDR3 is 14 residues. Germline assignment: CDR1 SGHRS and CDR2 YFSETQ. V lost 5 bases and J lost 6; bases outside the gene matches: 8. The CDR3 sequence is CASRGSQGVDTQYF. DNA for the CDR3: TGCGCCAGCAGAGGGTCACAGGGGGTGGATACGCAGTATTTT.

The chain joins TRBV7-8 to TRBJ2-3; D is perhaps TRBD2 (6 bases). CDR3 length equals 16 residues. Trimming took 1 base from V and 1 from J, leaving 12 bases between them. CDR1 is SGHVS and CDR2 is FQNEAQ in the germline V gene. The CDR3, as DNA: TGTGCCAGCAGCTTAGATCTCGGGGGAGGCACAGATACGCAGTATTTT. It encodes CASSLDLGGGTDTQYF.

The chain is built from TRBV30 and TRBJ1-3; 10 nucleotides align to TRBD1. There are 16 residues in the CDR3. V shed 0 bases and J 3 bases; nucleotides not matched to a gene: 5. CDR1 is GTSNPN and CDR2 is SVGIG in the germline V gene (reference sequence). The CDR3 DNA reads as TGTGCCTGGAGTGTTTGGACAGGGGGGAATGGAAACACCATATATTTT. Amino acid sequence: CAWSVWTGGNGNTIYF.

This clone was seen a few times. V and J are TRBV24-1 and TRBJ1-5; TRBD1 is a possible D gene (6 bases). This CDR3 has 17 amino acids. From germline, CDR1 is KGHDR and CDR2 SFDVKD. V was shortened by 4 bases and J by 4 bases, with 19 bases between the two germline ends. CDR3 nucleotide sequence: TGTGCCACCAGTGACCGAAGACAGGAAAAGAATAATCAGCCCCAGCATTTT. It codes for CATSDRRQEKNNQPQHF.

The chain combines TRBV28 with TRBJ2-7; no firm D call. V lost 6 bases and J 13 bases, leaving 25 bases between the germline ends. Germline V gene data show CDR1 as MDHEN and CDR2 as SYDVKM. The CDR3 runs to 14 residues. CDR3 DNA sequence: TGTGCCAGCAGCCCCTCTCTAGGTGGATCCCCGCCTTACGTC. It is translated as CASSPSLGGSPPYV.

The V and J genes are TRBV5-1 and TRBJ2-1, with TRBD2 matching over 9 bases. From germline, CDR1 is SGHRS and CDR2 YFSETQ. Trimming cost V 0 bases and J 4 bases; bases outside gene matches: 8. There are 17 residues in the CDR3. For the CDR3, the DNA is TGCGCCAGCAGCTTGGTCAGCGGGGGGATCTCGTACAATGAGCAGTTCTTC. Its protein is CASSLVSGGISYNEQFF.

This clone was seen only a few times. The chain joins TRBV3-1 (or the pseudogene TRBV3-2) to TRBJ1-1; 9 bases match TRBD1. This CDR3 is built from 14 residues. Germline lookup yields CDR1 LGHDT and CDR2 YNNKEL (reference sequence). Trimming cost V 4 bases and J 0 bases; bases outside gene matches: 0. The CDR3 region has the DNA TGTGCCAGCAGCCGGACAGGGGTGAACACTGAAGCTTTCTTT. Translated, it gives CASSRTGVNTEAFF.

This chain connects TRBV30 to TRBJ1-1; TRBD1 is a possible D gene (6 bases). This CDR3 has 14 amino acids. Trimming cost V 0 bases and J 5 bases, with 13 bases left between them. Germline values: CDR1 GTSNPN, CDR2 SVGIG (reference sequence). The CDR3 coding sequence is TGTGCCTGGAGTGTCACACAGGGAAGTACTGAAGCTTTCTTT. This translates into CAWSVTQGSTEAFF.

V gene TRBV28 combines with J gene TRBJ2-7; no definite D call. Trimming took off 4 bases at V and 1 base at J, with 2 bases between the two ends. CDR3 length equals 11 residues. From germline, CDR1 is MDHEN and CDR2 SYDVKM. CDR3 residues: CASSSSYEQYV. CDR3 nucleotides: TGTGCCAGCAGTTCGTCCTACGAGCAGTACGTC.

This rearrangement joins TRBV11-2 to TRBJ1-1; D is uncertain. The CDR3 length is 14 residues. Germline-derived CDR1 and CDR2 are SGHAT and FQNNGV. The V gene lost 1 base and the J gene lost 1 base, with 7 bases spanning the gap. CDR3 residues: CASSLAPPNTEAFF. DNA of the CDR3: TGTGCCAGCAGCTTAGCTCCCCCGAACACTGAAGCTTTCTTT. The full variable domain, in which reference TRBV11-2 and TRBJ1-1 provide the parts outside the CDR3, is EAGVAQSPRYKIIEKRQSVAFWCNPISGHATLYWYQQILGQGPKLLIQFQNNGVVDDSQLPKDRFSAERLKGVDSTLKIQPAKLEDSAVYLCASSLAPPNTEAFFGQGTRLTVV.

This clone showed up just once. The rearrangement links TRBV6-1 to TRBJ1-1; D is undetermined. This CDR3 region has 16 residues. CDR1 is MNHNS, CDR2 SASEGT, per germline. Trimming shortened V by 4 bases and J by 5 bases, and 20 bases separated the two germline ends. CDR3 residues: CASSASGLRGETEAFF. The DNA of the CDR3 is TGTGCCAGCAGTGCCTCAGGATTGCGGGGAGAAACTGAAGCTTTCTTT.

As for this clone: This CDR3 is also generated by other DNA sequences in the sample. This chain links TRBV6-5 with TRBJ1-1, with D possibly being TRBD1 (5 bases). Trimming pared 6 bases from V and 0 bases from J, leaving 8 bases between. The CDR3 has 13 residues. Per germline, CDR1 MNHEY and CDR2 SVGAGI. CDR3 sequence reads: CASRGTMNTEAFF. The CDR3 DNA sequence: TGTGCCAGCAGAGGGACTATGAACACTGAAGCTTTCTTT.

The chain links TRBV29-1 to TRBJ2-5; TRBD1 aligns across 12 bases. V lost 2 bases to trimming and J lost 5 bases; unmatched junction nucleotides: 3. There are 14 residues in the CDR3. Germline V gene sequence: CDR1 SQVTM, CDR2 ANQGSEA. The CDR3: CSVELGQGAETQYF. CDR3 coding DNA: TGCAGCGTTGAACTGGGACAGGGGGCGGAGACCCAGTACTTC.

This chain connects TRBV5-4 to TRBJ2-2, with TRBD1 matching 7 bases. The V gene's germline CDR1 is SGHNT and CDR2 YYREEE (reference sequence). Trimming removed 1 base from V and 3 bases from J; junction bases left unmatched: 6. The CDR3 totals 16 residues. CDR3 in amino acids: CASSLNRGVDTGELFF. Written as DNA, the CDR3 is TGTGCCAGCAGCTTGAACAGGGGAGTAGACACCGGGGAGCTGTTTTTT.

The chain combines TRBV5-4 with TRBJ2-5, with D perhaps TRBD2 (5 bases). V was cut by 0 bases and J by 3 bases, with 9 bases left in between. CDR1 is SGHNT and CDR2 is YYREEE in the germline V gene (reference sequence). CDR3 size: 14 residues. The CDR3 nucleotides are TGTGCCAGCAGCTTGGATCTAGCTAAAGAGACCCAGTACTTC. It is translated as CASSLDLAKETQYF.

This clone was counted between two and nine times. V and J are TRBV6-2 or TRBV6-3 and TRBJ2-2, with TRBD1 matching 7 bases. There are 13 residues in the CDR3. Germline CDR1 reads MNHEY; CDR2 reads SVGEGT. V lost 7 bases and J lost 5; bases outside the gene matches: 4. Here the CDR3 DNA reads TGTGCCAGCAACCCGGGACAGACCGGGGAGCTGTTTTTT. Translation gives CASNPGQTGELFF.

The chain joins TRBV3-1 (or the pseudogene TRBV3-2) to TRBJ2-2; D not certain. Trimming took 1 base from V and 4 from J, leaving 7 bases between them. The CDR3 loop spans 14 amino acids. Germline V gene data show CDR1 as LGHDT and CDR2 as YNNKEL (reference sequence). DNA for the CDR3: TGTGCCAGCAGCCAAGTTCGCGGCACCGGGGAGCTGTTTTTT. It codes for CASSQVRGTGELFF.

The chain combines TRBV6-6 with TRBJ1-1; the D gene is possibly TRBD1 (5 bases). The germline V gene has CDR1 MNHNY and CDR2 SVGAGI (reference sequence). The V and J ends lost 2 bases and 4 bases respectively, with 8 bases between them. This CDR3 has 13 amino acids. The CDR3 sequence: CASSYDRRTEAFF. For the CDR3, the DNA is TGTGCCAGCAGTTACGACAGACGCACTGAAGCTTTCTTT.

The chain combines TRBV7-9 with TRBJ1-2, with a weak D call TRBD1 (6 bases). The CDR3 covers 14 residues. The ends were cut back, 5 bases at V and 3 bases at J, with 13 bases in the middle. Germline V gene data show CDR1 as SEHNR and CDR2 as FQNEAQ (reference sequence). Here the CDR3 DNA reads TGTGCCAGCAGCAGAGAAACAGGGTACTATGGCTACACCTTC. Translated, it gives CASSRETGYYGYTF.

The chain uses TRBV11-3 and TRBJ1-3; unclear D gene. The CDR3 runs 16 residues. Trimming took 3 bases from V and 0 from J, leaving 12 bases between them. CDR1 and CDR2 (germline): SGHNT, YENEEA. For the CDR3, the DNA is TGTGCCAGCAGCTTTTCAGACGGCGGCTCTGGAAACACCATATATTTT. Its translation is CASSFSDGGSGNTIYF.

The chain employs TRBV5-1 and TRBJ1-3, with D perhaps matching TRBD1 (5 bases). The CDR3 has 14 residues. V was trimmed by 4 bases and J by 4 bases, leaving 12 bases between them. Germline CDR1 reads SGHRS; CDR2 reads YFSETQ. CDR3 residues: CASSLAGYGNTIYF. In nucleotides, the CDR3 is TGCGCCAGCAGCCTGGCAGGGTACGGAAACACCATATATTTT.

The CDR3 protein is CASSEDGGNYGYTF. The CDR3 DNA sequence: TGTGCCAGCAGTGAGGACGGGGGGAACTATGGCTACACCTTC. The chain uses TRBV2 and TRBJ1-2, with D maybe TRBD1 (5 bases). In germline, CDR1 is SNHLY, CDR2 FYNNEI. Trimming cost V 3 bases and J 2 bases, with 10 bases left between them. The CDR3 extends over 14 amino acids. The full variable domain, its missing parts supplied by reference TRBV2 and TRBJ1-2, is EPEVTQTPSHQVTQMGQEVILRCVPISNHLYFYWYRQILGQKVEFLVSFYNNEISEKSEIFDDQFSVERPDGSNFTLKIRSTKLEDSAMYFCASSEDGGNYGYTFGSGTRLTVV.

The genes are TRBV30 and TRBJ1-2; a possible D gene is TRBD1 (6 bases). The germline gives CDR1 GTSNPN, CDR2 SVGIG (reference sequence). This CDR3 spans 14 amino acids. V dropped 1 base and J dropped 4 bases, with 13 bases sitting between them. In DNA form, the CDR3 reads TGTGCCTGGAGTGGGACAGAGCTCCTCTATGGCTACACCTTC. It translates to CAWSGTELLYGYTF.

The chain uses TRBV10-3 and TRBJ1-2, with no clear D. Germline CDR1 reads ENHRY; CDR2 reads SYGVKD. This CDR3 region has 12 residues. The V and J ends lost 0 bases and 8 bases respectively, with 7 bases between them. Here the CDR3 reads CAISESTGGYTF. The CDR3 DNA reads as TGTGCCATCAGTGAGTCGACGGGGGGCTACACCTTC.

The CDR3 is CASSFLAGGLHEQFF. Written as DNA, the CDR3 is TGTGCCAGCAGCTTCCTAGCGGGGGGGTTGCATGAGCAGTTCTTC. This chain joins TRBV7-7 and TRBJ2-1, with 12 bases that match TRBD2. V was pared by 3 bases and J by 8 bases, with 5 bases of the junction left unmatched. CDR1 SSHAT and CDR2 FNYEAQ come from the germline V gene (reference sequence). CDR3 length: 15 residues.